The rows below give T cell receptor beta chains drawn from one sample of a study of human T cells and chemical hapten exposure. TCRdb fed the RACE reads into MiXCR, producing one record per CDR3 protein. This table has roughly 64,000 distinct CDR3 sequences, roughly 11% appearing once. Material: whole blood, obtained in connection with sensitization to the hapten diphenylcyclopropenone (DPC). Receptors originate from a woman aged 25 to 45 with alopecia areata. Some clones in this sample may be carry-over from other donors' samples. Both conserved end residues are part of each CDR3. D genes are given only for firm matches. Size is omitted from some rows. Given values are once, few, many or a class for expanded clones.

j_call: TRBJ2-7
d_call: .
v_call: TRBV28
clone_size: many
cdr3_aa: CAISTGPYEQYF
cdr3_nt: TGTGCCATCTCGACAGGTCCCTACGAGCAGTACTTC

j_call: TRBJ1-6
d_call: .
v_call: TRBV4-1
clone_size: many
cdr3_aa: CASSQEEQATYNSPLHF
cdr3_nt: TGCGCCAGCAGCCAAGAGGAACAGGCTACCTATAATTCACCCCTCCACTTT

j_call: TRBJ1-5
d_call: .
v_call: TRBV20-1
clone_size: .
cdr3_aa: CSARLRDGDNQPQHF
cdr3_nt: TGCAGTGCTAGACTCCGGGACGGGGACAATCAGCCCCAGCATTTT

j_call: TRBJ1-2
d_call: .
v_call: TRBV7-6
clone_size: few
cdr3_aa: CASSPLAVANYGYTF
cdr3_nt: TGTGCCAGCAGCCCATTGGCCGTGGCTAACTATGGCTACACCTTC

j_call: TRBJ1-2
d_call: TRBD1
v_call: TRBV4-2
clone_size: few
cdr3_aa: CASSSRTGDYGYTF
cdr3_nt: TGTGCCAGCAGCTCCCGGACAGGGGACTATGGCTACACCTTC

j_call: TRBJ1-1
d_call: .
v_call: TRBV7-2
clone_size: few
cdr3_aa: CASSEAGVEAFF
cdr3_nt: TGTGCCAGCAGCGAGGCAGGGGTTGAAGCTTTCTTT

j_call: TRBJ2-7
d_call: TRBD1
v_call: TRBV6-1
clone_size: .
cdr3_aa: CASRTPGQGAREQYF
cdr3_nt: TGTGCCAGCAGGACCCCGGGACAGGGGGCGCGGGAGCAGTACTTC

j_call: TRBJ1-4
d_call: .
v_call: TRBV20-1
clone_size: many
cdr3_aa: CSAPAGPNEKLFF
cdr3_nt: TGCAGTGCTCCGGCCGGCCCTAATGAAAAACTGTTTTTT

j_call: TRBJ1-1
d_call: TRBD1
v_call: TRBV12-3/TRBV12-4
clone_size: many
cdr3_aa: CASSFTGGRAEAFF
cdr3_nt: TGTGCCAGCAGTTTCACAGGGGGCAGGGCTGAAGCTTTCTTT

j_call: TRBJ2-2
d_call: TRBD1
v_call: TRBV5-6
clone_size: few
cdr3_aa: CASSKRTGSNTGELFF
cdr3_nt: TGTGCCAGCAGCAAGAGGACAGGGTCGAACACCGGGGAGCTGTTTTTT

j_call: TRBJ2-3
d_call: .
v_call: TRBV13
clone_size: few
cdr3_aa: CASSSSNRGLTQYF
cdr3_nt: TGTGCCAGCAGCTCGTCTAACAGGGGACTCACGCAGTATTTT

j_call: TRBJ2-7
d_call: .
v_call: TRBV30
clone_size: .
cdr3_aa: CAWSPSTGHEQYF
cdr3_nt: TGTGCCTGGAGTCCATCGACAGGCCACGAGCAGTACTTC

j_call: TRBJ2-6
d_call: TRBD1
v_call: TRBV6-1
clone_size: .
cdr3_aa: CASGRDRGQSGANVLTF
cdr3_nt: TGTGCCAGCGGCCGGGACAGGGGGCAGTCTGGGGCCAACGTCCTGACTTTC

j_call: TRBJ1-6
d_call: .
v_call: TRBV7-8
clone_size: .
cdr3_aa: CASSLAVVARGSSYNSPLHF
cdr3_nt: TGTGCCAGCAGCTTAGCGGTTGTTGCTCGGGGAAGCTCCTATAATTCACCCCTCCACTTT

j_call: TRBJ2-7
d_call: TRBD2
v_call: TRBV20-1
clone_size: few
cdr3_aa: CSASLAGLVGQYF
cdr3_nt: TGCAGTGCTAGCCTAGCGGGGTTGGTGGGGCAGTACTTC